This record looks at one T cell receptor beta chain sequence and its context. The antigen is undetermined. Germline V gene lookup returns CDR1 SGHVS and CDR2 FNYEAQ. CDR3 length: 14 residues. 5' RACE that incorporated UMI labels was used to prepare the TRB cDNA libraries. TCRdb re-called the 5' RACE reads and shows each CDR3 protein once, DNA omitted. Its table lists about 120,000 distinct CDR3 sequences. Subsets of CD8+ T cells were each sorted in triplicate at 300,000 cells apiece. These data originate in a study of CXCR3-negative and CXCR3-positive naive CD8 T cells. About the research overall: Sequencing brought in 130 million to 150 million TRB reads altogether, and each library got about 1.5 +/- 0.3 million.

Notes on the study in general: Against CXCR3-negative naive cells, CXCR3-positive naive cells showed more hydrophobic TRB CDR3s. CD5 surface expression was similar among naive subsets, and TCR strength was estimated by inference from TRB CDR3 properties. Unlike memory cells, which differed, naive CXCR3-negative and CXCR3-positive cells had similar TRBV-TRBJ usage.

The source is a human donor in good health. Some clones in this sample may be carry-over from other donors' samples. Material for sequencing was naive CXCR3+ CD8+ T cells from blood. Regarding subset: CD45RO-CCR7+CD27+CD95- naive CD8+ T cells expressing CXCR3 (TNR3+). The rearrangement links TRBV7-6 to TRBJ2-2; TCRdb's D call, TRBD1, is unchecked because there is no DNA. The CDR3 is CASRGQATTGELFF. The full variable domain, its missing parts supplied by reference TRBV7-6 and TRBJ2-2, is GAGVSQSPRYKVTKRGQDVALRCDPISGHVSLYWYRQALGQGPEFLTYFNYEAQQDKSGLPNDRFSAERPEGSISTLTIQRTEQRDSAMYRCASRGQATTGELFFGEGSRLTVL.